The next 30 T cell receptor beta chains were all read from a single sample in a study of T cells in Graves' hyperthyroidism and ophthalmopathy. The TCR beta CDR3 regions underwent amplification using RNA transcripts as the source. The HTBI primer set was used in a first-round RT-PCR of the TCR CDR3. TCRdb reanalysed the multiplex PCR reads using MiXCR and keeps one entry per CDR3 protein. The sample lists hundreds of thousands of distinct CDR3 sequences; roughly 15% were seen once. The sequenced sample was blood. These TCRs come from a woman in her forties or fifties with Graves' ophthalmopathy.

For this clonotype: This may be a read error, as it is one base from a much larger clone. V and J are TRBV12-3 or TRBV12-4 and TRBJ2-5, with TRBD1 as a possible D gene (5 bases). The CDR3 covers 15 residues. The V gene lost 4 bases and the J gene lost 7 bases, with 19 bases spanning the gap. The CDR3 DNA reads as TGTGCCAGCAGTTCGCCCGCTCAGGGAAAAGGGACCCAGTACTTC. Translating gives CASSSPAQGKGTQYF.

This clonotype showed up many times. V usage is TRBV7-2 and J usage is TRBJ2-5; TRBD2 might be the D (7 bases). CDR1 is SGHTA, CDR2 FQGNSA, per germline. V dropped 6 bases and J dropped 5 bases, with 19 bases sitting between them. The CDR3 runs 15 residues. As DNA, the CDR3 is TGTGCCAGCAGAACCCGCGGGGGCAGGGCGGAGACCCAGTACTTC. It translates to CASRTRGGRAETQYF.

This clonotype showed up many times. The chain recombines TRBV5-1 with TRBJ1-5, with 9 bases that match TRBD1. The CDR3 consists of 13 residues. Trimming took 4 bases from V and 5 from J; bases not matched to a gene: 1. Germline V gene data show CDR1 as SGHRS and CDR2 as YFSETQ. The CDR3 DNA sequence: TGCGCCAGCAGCAGACAGGGGGATCAGCCCCAGCATTTT. It encodes CASSRQGDQPQHF.

This clonotype was counted many times. CDR3 DNA: TGTGCCAGCAGCTTAGGTGGGGACAGGAGGAACTATGGCTACACCTTC. This codes for CASSLGGDRRNYGYTF. V usage is TRBV7-9 and J usage is TRBJ1-2; 8 positions agree with TRBD1. V shed 1 base and J 2 bases; nucleotides not matched to a gene: 6. The CDR3 totals 16 residues. Germline V gene lookup returns CDR1 SEHNR and CDR2 FQNEAQ (reference sequence).

This clonotype has at least ten counts. J is TRBJ2-5 and V is TRBV5-1, with 9 bases aligning to TRBD1. Losses at the gene ends were 4 bases for V and 4 bases for J; bases not matched to a gene: 11. The CDR3 has 16 residues. CDR1 is SGHRS and CDR2 is YFSETQ in the germline V gene. In nucleotides, the CDR3 is TGCGCCAGCAGCACCGGACAGGGGATGGGGTCAGAGACCCAGTACTTC. Translation gives CASSTGQGMGSETQYF.

This clonotype has at least ten counts. This rearrangement joins TRBV12-3 or TRBV12-4 to TRBJ2-7; 8 nucleotides align to TRBD1. With V trimmed by 6 bases and J by 7 bases, 8 bases remained unmatched. This CDR3 comprises 13 residues. CDR3 in amino acids: CASSQDRGREQYF. The CDR3 region has the DNA TGTGCCAGCAGCCAAGACAGGGGAAGAGAGCAGTACTTC.

The rearrangement joins TRBV7-2 to TRBJ1-2, with D possibly TRBD1 on 6 matching bases. The CDR3 totals 15 residues. V lost 1 base to trimming and J lost 4 bases, with 13 bases between them. Germline CDR1 reads SGHTA; CDR2 reads FQGNSA. The CDR3 is CASSLVVGQSYGYTF. The CDR3 DNA is TGTGCCAGCAGCTTAGTGGTCGGACAGTCCTATGGCTACACCTTC.

This chain connects TRBV18 to TRBJ1-1; D not resolved. Germline V gives CDR1 KGHSH, CDR2 LQKENI. This CDR3 contains 13 residues. The V and J ends lost 3 bases and 10 bases respectively, with 15 bases between them. Here the CDR3 reads CASSPSVQLLAFF. In nucleotides, the CDR3 is TGTGCCAGCTCACCTTCAGTTCAGTTATTAGCTTTCTTT.

The chain employs TRBV4-3 and TRBJ1-1, with D possibly matching TRBD1 (6 bases). CDR1 and CDR2 (germline): LGHNA, YSLEER. Trimming removed 3 bases at V and 4 bases at J, with 18 bases between. This CDR3 has 16 residues. CDR3 residues: CASSQELQGIITEAFF. In nucleotides, the CDR3 is TGCGCCAGCAGCCAGGAGCTACAGGGTATTATCACTGAAGCTTTCTTT.

The chain joins TRBV10-3 to TRBJ1-5; the D gene is possibly TRBD1 (5 bases). Germline loops: CDR1 ENHRY, CDR2 SYGVKD. Trimming removed 7 bases from V and 4 bases from J, with 11 bases in between. The CDR3 has 13 residues. The CDR3 DNA is TGTGCCATCACGGCGTCAGGGAATCAGCCCCAGCATTTT. Translating gives CAITASGNQPQHF.

The table lists this clonotype with many counts. This chain uses TRBV27 with TRBJ2-5, with D possibly being TRBD1 (5 bases). Trimming removed 0 bases at V and 7 bases at J, with 12 bases between. Germline V CDR1 and CDR2: MNHEY, SMNVEV (reference sequence). This CDR3 spans 14 amino acids. The CDR3 here is CASSLSGAHRTQYF. CDR3 DNA: TGTGCCAGCAGTTTATCAGGGGCCCACCGGACCCAGTACTTC.

This clonotype appeared a few times. The chain combines TRBV7-2 with TRBJ2-5, with 7 bases identical to TRBD2. Trimming removed 2 bases from V and 5 bases from J; junction bases left unmatched: 8. This CDR3 spans 15 amino acids. Germline-derived CDR1 and CDR2 are SGHTA and FQGNSA. The CDR3 here is CASSLNSASGETQYF. The CDR3 nucleotides are TGTGCCAGCAGCTTAAATTCGGCTAGCGGCGAGACCCAGTACTTC.

This rearrangement joins TRBV6-2 or TRBV6-3 to TRBJ1-1, with 7 bases aligning to TRBD1. Germline trimming cut 5 bases from V and 7 bases from J; bases unmatched to any gene: 10. CDR3 length equals 14 residues. CDR1 and CDR2 from the germline V gene are MNHEY and SVGEGT. CDR3: CASSTPGQENEAFF. CDR3 nucleotides: TGTGCCAGCAGTACTCCCGGACAGGAAAATGAAGCTTTCTTT.

This clonotype was seen ten or more times. The V and J genes are TRBV5-1 and TRBJ2-7; D remains unclear. Trimming stripped 0 bases from V and 0 bases from J, with 7 bases between. CDR3 length: 14 residues. Germline V CDR1 and CDR2: SGHRS, YFSETQ. CDR3 nucleotide sequence: TGCGCCAGCAGCTTGGCGTCACTCTCCTACGAGCAGTACTTC. It specifies CASSLASLSYEQYF. Supplemented by reference TRBV5-1 and TRBJ2-7, the full variable domain reads KAGVTQTPRYLIKTRGQQVTLSCSPISGHRSVSWYQQTPGQGLQFLFEYFSETQRNKGNFPGRFSGRQFSNSRSEMNVSTLELGDSALYLCASSLASLSYEQYFGPGTRLTVT.

This clonotype was picked up many times. The chain recombines TRBV6-1 with TRBJ2-7; 8 bases match TRBD1. The CDR3 has 15 residues. The V gene end was trimmed by 4 bases and the J gene end by 4 bases; junction bases not matched to a gene: 9. In germline, CDR1 is MNHNS, CDR2 SASEGT. The DNA for the CDR3 is TGTGCCAGCAGTGCCGGGACAGGAAAACATTACGAGCAGTACTTC. This gives the protein CASSAGTGKHYEQYF.

This clonotype occurred many times. A read error may account for a junction end that differs from germline. The chain employs TRBV5-1 and TRBJ2-5, with 11 bases lining up with TRBD2. CDR3 length: 16 amino acids. CDR1 and CDR2 from the germline V gene are SGHRS and YFSETQ. This chain's CDR3 is CASSLGTSGGQETQYF. CDR3 sequence (DNA): TGTGCCAGCAGCTTAGGAACTAGCGGGGGACAAGAGACCCAGTACTTC.

This rearrangement joins TRBV28 to TRBJ2-4, with D possibly being TRBD1 or TRBD2 (5 bases each). V was clipped by 6 bases and J by 3 bases, with 18 bases between them. This CDR3 has 16 amino acids. CDR1 and CDR2 (germline): MDHEN, SYDVKM. The CDR3 nucleotides are TGTGCCAGCAGGTCAACCGGGGCTCGGAACAAAAACATTCAGTACTTC. Its translation is CASRSTGARNKNIQYF.

This clonotype was seen at least ten times. V gene TRBV12-3 or TRBV12-4 combines with J gene TRBJ1-5; TRBD1 matches 10 bases. Germline trimming cut 4 bases from V and 6 bases from J; bases unmatched to any gene: 9. The CDR3 extends over 16 amino acids. CDR3 region: CASSSLDRGQGQPQHF. The CDR3 region has the DNA TGTGCCAGCAGTTCCCTTGACAGGGGGCAGGGTCAGCCCCAGCATTTT.

This clonotype was counted only a few times. The CDR3 region has the DNA TGTGCCAGCCGCAGGAGCGTGGGAGGTGAGCAGTTCTTC. Translated, it gives CASRRSVGGEQFF. The chain uses TRBV6-1 and TRBJ2-1; possible D gene TRBD2, 6 bases. The CDR3 has 13 amino acids. Trimming removed 8 bases from V and 9 bases from J, with 17 bases in between. The V gene's germline CDR1 is MNHNS and CDR2 SASEGT.

This clonotype was observed at least ten times. The chain recombines TRBV7-9 with TRBJ2-5, with TRBD2 identical over 10 bases. Germline V CDR1 and CDR2: SEHNR, FQNEAQ (reference sequence). CDR3 length: 17 amino acids. Losses at the gene ends were 4 bases for V and 5 bases for J; bases not matched to a gene: 13. The CDR3: CASSSTPSGSGLETQYF. The CDR3 DNA follows: TGTGCCAGCAGCTCGACACCTAGCGGGAGCGGATTGGAGACCCAGTACTTC.

Many counts were recorded for this clonotype. CDR3 residues: CASSSGHFSSYNEQFF. The DNA of the CDR3 is TGCGCCAGCAGCTCGGGACACTTCAGCTCCTACAATGAGCAGTTCTTC. The chain carries TRBV5-1 and TRBJ2-1, with a possible D match to TRBD1 (6 bases). V was trimmed by 3 bases and J by 0 bases, leaving 13 bases between them. The CDR3 is 16 amino acids. CDR1 and CDR2 from the germline V gene are SGHRS and YFSETQ.

This clonotype has ten or more counts. The CDR3 DNA is TGCAGTGTTGGGAGTCAGACCCAGTACTTC. Amino acid sequence: CSVGSQTQYF. The chain uses TRBV20-1 and TRBJ2-5, with D possibly matching TRBD2 (5 bases). The CDR3 covers 10 residues. CDR1 and CDR2 (germline): DFQATT, SNEGSKA (reference sequence). Trimming pared 7 bases from V and 6 bases from J, leaving 9 bases between.

This clonotype occurred many times. The J gene is TRBJ2-3, the V gene TRBV2; no reliable D call. With 3 bases removed from V and 0 bases from J, the gap between germline ends came to 10 bases. CDR3 length: 15 amino acids. Germline V gene sequence: CDR1 SNHLY, CDR2 FYNNEI. In DNA, the CDR3 is TGTGCCAGCAGTGAGTTGCAACTCAGCACAGATACGCAGTATTTT. As protein: CASSELQLSTDTQYF.

This clonotype was counted ten times or more. The chain employs TRBV20-1 and TRBJ1-1, with unresolved D. Trimming left V 0 bases short and J 3 bases short, with 14 bases between. Germline CDR1 reads DFQATT; CDR2 reads SNEGSKA (reference sequence). There are 15 residues in the CDR3. CDR3 amino acids: CSAREQFRLDTEAFF. The CDR3 coding sequence is TGCAGTGCTAGAGAACAGTTTAGATTGGACACTGAAGCTTTCTTT.

This clonotype occurred many times. This chain joins TRBV18 and TRBJ2-7; 10 nucleotides align to TRBD1. Trimming cost V 3 bases and J 3 bases; bases outside gene matches: 8. This CDR3 has 16 residues. Germline CDR1 and CDR2: KGHSH and LQKENI. The CDR3 DNA reads as TGTGCCAGCTCACCGGGACAGGGGCATCCCTTCTACGAGCAGTACTTC. Protein: CASSPGQGHPFYEQYF.

This clonotype was seen only a few times. The V and J genes are TRBV14 and TRBJ1-2, with TRBD1 identical over 10 bases. The length of the CDR3 is 15 residues. V lost 3 bases to trimming and J lost 6 bases; unmatched junction nucleotides: 7. Germline CDR1 is SGHDN and CDR2 is FVKESK. Here the CDR3 reads CASSHPGQGYDGYTF. The CDR3 DNA follows: TGTGCCAGCAGCCATCCGGGACAGGGGTACGATGGCTACACCTTC. The whole variable domain, filled in from reference TRBV14 and TRBJ1-2, reads EAGVTQFPSHSVIEKGQTVTLRCDPISGHDNLYWYRRVMGKEIKFLLHFVKESKQDESGMPNNRFLAERTGGTYSTLKVQPAELEDSGVYFCASSHPGQGYDGYTFGSGTRLTVV.

This clonotype was observed a few times. This chain uses TRBV6-5 with TRBJ2-7; D is possibly TRBD2 (5 bases). V was cut by 1 base and J by 7 bases, with 17 bases left in between. Germline CDR1 MNHEY, CDR2 SVGAGI. This CDR3 spans 15 amino acids. CDR3 sequence reads: CASSYFRTGMEEQYF. DNA of the CDR3: TGTGCCAGCAGTTACTTTCGTACCGGGATGGAGGAGCAGTACTTC.

In this sample, this clonotype turned up many times. The rearrangement uses TRBV12-3 or TRBV12-4 and TRBJ2-7; 8 bases are shared with TRBD1. There are 15 residues in the CDR3. The junction had 10 bases not matched to a gene; V was cut back by 3 bases and J by 6 bases. This CDR3 is CASSFFGPGGVEQYF. CDR3 nucleotides: TGTGCCAGCAGTTTCTTTGGTCCAGGGGGCGTCGAGCAGTACTTC.

This clonotype has a handful of counts. The rearrangement uses TRBV5-1 and TRBJ2-1; the D gene is possibly TRBD2 (6 bases). The CDR3 is 16 amino acids. The V and J ends lost 3 bases and 8 bases respectively, with 21 bases between them. The germline gives CDR1 SGHRS, CDR2 YFSETQ. The CDR3 sequence: CASSSVQGRDGDEQFF. CDR3 nucleotide sequence: TGCGCCAGCAGCTCGGTGCAAGGGCGGGATGGCGATGAGCAGTTCTTC. The entire variable domain, with the rest obtained from reference TRBV5-1 and TRBJ2-1, is as follows: KAGVTQTPRYLIKTRGQQVTLSCSPISGHRSVSWYQQTPGQGLQFLFEYFSETQRNKGNFPGRFSGRQFSNSRSEMNVSTLELGDSALYLCASSSVQGRDGDEQFFGPGTRLTVL.

On this clonotype: At one of its ends the junction is not consistent with the germline gene, which may arise from a read error. Written as DNA, the CDR3 is TGCAGTGCGAAAGCGGACTTAAACCCTAACCATGGCTACACCTTC. This sequence encodes CSAKADLNPNHGYTF. The chain joins TRBV20-1 to TRBJ1-2; no reliable D call. Germline V gene sequence: CDR1 DFQATT, CDR2 SNEGSKA (reference sequence). The CDR3 totals 15 residues.